A selection of T cell receptor beta chains follows, all from one sample in a study of T cells after yellow fever vaccination. MiXCR was run by TCRdb on the 5' RACE reads, yielding one entry per CDR3 protein. Counted here are some 550,000 distinct CDR3 sequences, 15% to 20% occurring once; the ten biggest clones make up more than 13%. The specimen comprised PBMCs, sampled 15 days after the yellow fever booster vaccination. The receptors shown here come from a man in his thirties or forties who received the YFV17D yellow fever vaccine. Both conserved end residues are part of each CDR3. D genes are given only for firm matches. The size of a clone is reported for some rows only, either as once, few or many, or as a class for expanded clones.

>many|.|TRBV6-5
CASSLSGNTDTQYF
>few|.|TRBV20-1
CSASLASTISYEQYF
>.|.|TRBV5-1
CASSLDATDAYEQYF
>once|TRBD1|TRBV5-1
CASSLEQGAGEQYF
>.|.|TRBV19
CASSKGVETEAFF
>once|.|TRBV6-5
CASSFGPRQETQYF
>.|.|TRBV20-1
CSASEDSSTDTQYF
>.|.|TRBV10-1
CASSGASSTGELFF
>few|.|TRBV12-3/TRBV12-4
CASTSLGYNEQFF
>few|TRBD2|TRBV5-1
CASSNKTGTSGDEQFF
>.|.|TRBV7-9
CASSLDQIPGGDQFF
>.|.|TRBV20-1
CSATGRDQPQHF
>.|.|TRBV18
CASSLNTYEQYF
>.|.|TRBV20-1
CSAKALTPWVTDTQYF
>.|.|TRBV20-1
CSARSRSSYNEQFF
>.|TRBD2|TRBV10-3
CAIKKALAVTDTQYF
>once|.|TRBV20-1
CSAGSGESSYEQYF
>.|.|TRBV6-5
CASSSAVWGGDSPLHF
>many|TRBD2|TRBV20-1
CGGGDGYEQYF
>few|.|TRBV29-1
CSISGGAETQYF
>.|TRBD2|TRBV4-3
CASSPASGRNTDTQYF
>few|.|TRBV5-1
CASSLVAAKNIQYF
>.|TRBD2|TRBV5-1
CASSLASAGEVGETQYF
>few|.|TRBV5-1
CASSPLGGRNTEAFF
>.|TRBD2|TRBV20-1
CSARTTSGYNEQFF
>few|TRBD1|TRBV19
CASNPGTGGYGYTF
>few|.|TRBV15
CATSRDKASETQYF
>.|.|TRBV29-1
CSVLLRTQSYEQYF
>few|.|TRBV28
CASKNILGGPRAYEQYF
>.|TRBD1|TRBV7-7
CASSSTGTGRETQYF
>.|.|TRBV6-2/TRBV6-3
CASSYGGAGQPQHF
>few|.|TRBV21-1
CASSKSPYRHSGRAPDTQYF
>many|.|TRBV5-1
CASSLAGTETQYF
>once|TRBD2|TRBV29-1
CSVVGSSGIPTDTDTQYF
>few|.|TRBV7-2
CANLYEQYF
>few|.|TRBV7-2
CASSTGLSAYEQYF
>few|TRBD2|TRBV9
CASSVIAGGPTDTQYF
>.|.|TRBV18
CASSPGRASSYEQYF
>.|.|TRBV5-1
CASSLQSGPFNEQFF
>.|.|TRBV4-2
CASSQEGLSSYNEQFF
>many|.|TRBV5-1
CASSVTGELFF
>.|.|TRBV20-1
CSARDLVGLGGNEQFF
>few|.|TRBV5-1
CASGLGNEQFF
>.|.|TRBV20-1
CSASGENTDTQYF